The 7 T cell receptor beta chains below all came from one sample that was sequenced in a study of identical twins. TCRdb re-derived calls from the 5' RACE reads in MiXCR, one entry per CDR3 protein. The sample lists 200,000 to 250,000 distinct CDR3 sequences, roughly 7% occurring once. This sample was shared with a second study, whose subject was yellow fever vaccine responses in identical twins.

Sequencing was performed on memory (CD45RO+) T cells sorted from blood. These receptors all stem from a woman between 18 and 29 years old in good health.

A few counts support this clonotype. This chain uses TRBV4-1 with TRBJ2-1, with D unclear. The germline V and J ends were trimmed by 2 bases and 9 bases, with 11 bases remaining between them. Germline V lookup: CDR1 MGHRA, CDR2 YSYEKL. The CDR3 is 13 amino acids. CDR3 sequence (DNA): TGCGCCAGCAGCCAACCGCTGGCGATTGAGCAGTTCTTC. It translates to CASSQPLAIEQFF.

CDR3 nucleotide sequence: TGTGCCAGCAGCTCCAGGGGGCTGATGTCAGATACGCAGTATTTT. It specifies CASSSRGLMSDTQYF. The V gene is TRBV14, the J gene TRBJ2-3, with TRBD1 identical over 8 bases. The CDR3 runs to 15 residues. The germline V gene encodes CDR1 SGHDN and CDR2 FVKESK. J lost 4 bases, V lost 5 bases, and 8 bases had no gene match. Full variable domain (missing parts from reference TRBV14 and TRBJ2-3): EAGVTQFPSHSVIEKGQTVTLRCDPISGHDNLYWYRRVMGKEIKFLLHFVKESKQDESGMPNNRFLAERTGGTYSTLKVQPAELEDSGVYFCASSSRGLMSDTQYFGPGTRLTVL.

This clonotype was seen only a few times. V is TRBV15 and J is TRBJ1-2, with D possibly TRBD1 on 6 matching bases. The germline V gene has CDR1 LNHNV and CDR2 YYDKDF (reference sequence). Trimming shortened V by 11 bases and J by 8 bases, and 9 bases separated the two germline ends. This CDR3 has 9 amino acids. The CDR3 DNA reads as TGTGCCTCCCAGGGGGGCTACACCTTC. It yields the protein CASQGGYTF.

This clonotype occurred a few times. The chain combines TRBV7-9 with TRBJ2-2; D gene uncertain. CDR1 and CDR2 (germline): SEHNR, FQNEAQ (reference sequence). The CDR3 totals 13 residues. Trimming cost V 3 bases and J 7 bases, with 9 bases left between them. The CDR3 nucleotides read TGTGCCAGCAGCTTGTTAGTGGGCGGGGAGCTGTTTTTT. Encoded protein: CASSLLVGGELFF.

This clonotype turned up a few times. The chain links TRBV15 to TRBJ2-1; a possible D gene is TRBD1 (6 bases). CDR3 length equals 16 residues. The ends were cut back, 2 bases at V and 4 bases at J, with 15 bases in the middle. CDR1 is LNHNV, CDR2 YYDKDF, per germline (reference sequence). The CDR3 coding sequence is TGTGCCACCAGCAGAAAACAGGGAGACTTATACAATGAGCAGTTCTTC. This encodes CATSRKQGDLYNEQFF.

This clonotype came up a few times. This chain's CDR3 is CSASTTALSFEQYF. CDR3 DNA sequence: TGCAGTGCTAGTACCACAGCCCTCTCTTTTGAGCAGTACTTC. The chain has TRBV20-1 and TRBJ2-7; D is unclear. The germline V gene has CDR1 DFQATT and CDR2 SNEGSKA (reference sequence). This CDR3 contains 14 residues. Between the trimmed V and J ends, which lost 3 bases and 7 bases, there was a span of 19 bases.

The table lists this clonotype with many counts. V is TRBV12-3 or TRBV12-4 and J is TRBJ2-7; 12 bases map to TRBD2. V lost 6 bases to trimming and J lost 5 bases; unmatched junction nucleotides: 2. The CDR3 loop spans 13 amino acids. CDR3 protein: CASRRTSGNEQYF. CDR3 nucleotides: TGTGCCAGCAGAAGGACTAGCGGGAACGAGCAGTACTTC.